These 18 T cell receptor beta chains came from one sample sequenced in a study of T cells in Graves' hyperthyroidism and ophthalmopathy. The investigators amplified TCR beta CDR3 regions from RNA transcripts. Using the HTBI primer set, a first-round RT-PCR was run on the TCR CDR3. TCRdb re-called the multiplex PCR reads through MiXCR, storing one row per CDR3 protein. The table shows around 300,000 distinct CDR3 sequences, with about 15% occurring only once. The sequenced material came from blood. The source of these receptors is a woman aged 45-65 years with Graves' hyperthyroidism that later progressed to Graves' ophthalmopathy.

This clonotype was counted ten times or more. This chain connects TRBV2 to TRBJ2-3; D gene ambiguous. CDR1 is SNHLY, CDR2 FYNNEI, per germline. This CDR3 spans 13 amino acids. Between the trimmed V and J ends, which lost 7 bases and 6 bases, there was a span of 14 bases. CDR3 in DNA: TGTGCCAGCATAGGCTCTTTTCTTGATACGCAGTATTTT. Translation: CASIGSFLDTQYF.

This chain links TRBV11-2 with TRBJ2-7; D may match TRBD1 or TRBD2 (5 bases each). Germline-derived CDR1 and CDR2 are SGHAT and FQNNGV. The CDR3 covers 16 residues. V was cut by 5 bases and J by 3 bases, with 20 bases left in between. As DNA, the CDR3 is TGTGCCAGCAGCCCGGGGACCCGGATTATATACTACGAGCAGTACTTC. It codes for CASSPGTRIIYYEQYF.

A single count supports this clonotype. The rearrangement links TRBV19 to TRBJ2-1; 8 bases line up with TRBD2. The CDR3 spans 17 residues. V was clipped by 5 bases and J by 7 bases; unmatched bases: 16. Germline loops: CDR1 LNHDA, CDR2 SQIVND (reference sequence). The DNA of the CDR3 is TGTGCCAGTAGTCCCAGGGGAGCGGGAGTGAAAGGGAATGAGCAGTTCTTC. It translates to CASSPRGAGVKGNEQFF.

In this sample, this clonotype turned up a few times. V and J are TRBV7-9 and TRBJ2-7, with D possibly being TRBD1 (5 bases). The CDR3 runs to 15 residues. Trimming removed 1 base from V and 9 bases from J, with 19 bases in between. The germline V gene encodes CDR1 SEHNR and CDR2 FQNEAQ (reference sequence). This CDR3 reads CASSLGQPLGSGQYF. The CDR3 DNA reads TGTGCCAGCAGCTTAGGACAGCCCCTGGGGTCCGGGCAGTACTTC.

This clonotype was counted at least ten times. This chain connects TRBV28 to TRBJ2-2; the match to TRBD1 covers 8 bases. V trimming: 1 base; J trimming: 1 base; junction bases outside the gene matches: 20. This CDR3 comprises 22 residues. Germline CDR1 and CDR2: MDHEN and SYDVKM. The CDR3 DNA follows: TGTGCCAGCAGTTTATTTCGGCGGGGAGTGTCAGGGGGCTCGGGGAACACCGGGGAGCTGTTTTTT. It translates to CASSLFRRGVSGGSGNTGELFF.

There are many counts of this clonotype. The V gene is TRBV7-6, the J gene TRBJ2-1, with a possible D match to TRBD2 (6 bases). Trimming took 5 bases from V and 6 from J, leaving 23 bases between them. Germline loops: CDR1 SGHVS, CDR2 FNYEAQ. This CDR3 has 17 amino acids. Written as DNA, the CDR3 is TGTGCCAGCAGCGTGGAAAGGTCCGGGAGAAGGGTCAATGAGCAGTTCTTC. Residues: CASSVERSGRRVNEQFF.

This clonotype has a handful of counts. This chain joins TRBV6-9 and TRBJ1-1; 8 bases align to TRBD1. The CDR3 runs 16 residues. Germline assignment: CDR1 MNHGY and CDR2 SVAAGI. Trimming at V came to 6 bases and at J to 5 bases, leaving 14 bases not matched to a gene. The CDR3 is CASRYSSGGGMTEAFF. CDR3 nucleotide sequence: TGTGCCAGCAGGTACTCATCAGGGGGCGGGATGACTGAAGCTTTCTTT.

This clonotype appeared many times. The chain recombines TRBV7-8 with TRBJ2-1, with 13 bases matching TRBD2. CDR1 and CDR2 from the germline V gene are SGHVS and FQNEAQ. The CDR3 is 16 amino acids. The J segment lost 7 bases and the V segment lost 5 bases, leaving 8 bases of the junction unmatched. For the CDR3, the DNA is TGTGCCAGCAGCCCACCGGGACTAGCGGGATCGAATGAGCAGTTCTTC. The encoded protein is CASSPPGLAGSNEQFF.

This clonotype was detected ten times or more. The chain combines TRBV2 with TRBJ1-5, with TRBD1 matching 9 bases. The trim removed 4 bases at V and 7 bases at J, leaving 8 bases unmatched. The CDR3 loop spans 15 amino acids. Germline CDR1 is SNHLY and CDR2 is FYNNEI. In DNA, the CDR3 is TGTGCCAGCAGTGGAGGGACAGGGCATATCCAGCCCCAGCATTTT. Translated: CASSGGTGHIQPQHF.

The chain is built from TRBV28 and TRBJ2-1; TRBD2 matches at 12 bases. In germline, CDR1 is MDHEN, CDR2 SYDVKM. The CDR3 has 16 amino acids. V lost 1 base, J lost 6 bases, and 4 bases stayed unmatched. This CDR3 is CASSLLRTSGINEQFF. The DNA of the CDR3 is TGTGCCAGCAGTTTATTAAGGACTAGCGGGATCAATGAGCAGTTCTTC.

This clonotype appeared many times. J is TRBJ1-5 and V is TRBV10-3; the D gene is possibly TRBD1 (6 bases). V was trimmed by 6 bases and J by 2 bases, leaving 8 bases between them. The germline V gene encodes CDR1 ENHRY and CDR2 SYGVKD. The CDR3 length is 13 residues. Here the CDR3 reads CAISRTGNQPQHF. CDR3 nucleotide sequence: TGTGCCATCAGCCGGACAGGCAATCAGCCCCAGCATTTT.

This clonotype was seen many times. The chain uses TRBV20-1 and TRBJ2-1; D remains ambiguous. Germline V gene data show CDR1 as DFQATT and CDR2 as SNEGSKA (reference sequence). The CDR3 has 14 amino acids. V was clipped by 2 bases and J by 8 bases, with 16 bases between them. The CDR3 loop reads CSARHPGAGDEQFF. In DNA form, the CDR3 reads TGCAGTGCTAGACACCCGGGCGCTGGGGATGAGCAGTTCTTC.

In this sample, this clonotype turned up many times. The CDR3: CASSLEPTGAETQYF. The DNA for the CDR3 is TGCGCCAGCAGCTTGGAACCCACAGGGGCGGAGACCCAGTACTTC. This chain connects TRBV5-1 to TRBJ2-5, with 7 bases lining up with TRBD1. With V trimmed by 0 bases and J by 5 bases, 7 bases remained unmatched. The germline V gene has CDR1 SGHRS and CDR2 YFSETQ. The CDR3 loop spans 15 amino acids.

At least ten counts were recorded for this clonotype. V usage is TRBV3-1 and J usage is TRBJ1-2, with 8 bases aligning to TRBD1. Germline V gene lookup returns CDR1 LGHDT and CDR2 YNNKEL (reference sequence). J gave up 8 bases and V 0 bases, and 11 bases lay outside the gene matches. This CDR3 comprises 16 residues. CDR3 sequence (DNA): TGTGCCAGCAGCCAAGACGCAGGGGGCGCGTTGGACGGCTACACCTTC. This translates into CASSQDAGGALDGYTF.

This clonotype has a count of ten or more. The J gene is TRBJ1-6, the V gene TRBV2; tentatively, D is TRBD1 (5 bases). V lost 6 bases to trimming and J lost 10 bases, with 7 bases between them. CDR1 SNHLY and CDR2 FYNNEI come from the germline V gene. The CDR3 has 11 residues. CDR3 in DNA: TGTGCCAGCAGGGGGACGTCACCCCTCCACTTT. Amino acid sequence: CASRGTSPLHF. The full variable domain, rest sourced from reference TRBV2 and TRBJ1-6, is EPEVTQTPSHQVTQMGQEVILRCVPISNHLYFYWYRQILGQKVEFLVSFYNNEISEKSEIFDDQFSVERPDGSNFTLKIRSTKLEDSAMYFCASRGTSPLHFGNGTRLTVT.

This chain connects TRBV14 to TRBJ2-7; TRBD2 agrees at 7 bases. CDR1 is SGHDN, CDR2 FVKESK, per germline. This CDR3 is 14 amino acids long. Losses at the gene ends were 6 bases for V and 3 bases for J; bases not matched to a gene: 8. This chain's CDR3 is CASSRGREGYEQYF. For the CDR3, the DNA is TGTGCCAGCAGTAGAGGCAGGGAGGGCTACGAGCAGTACTTC.

This clonotype was picked up many times. One junction end does not reproduce the germline sequence, and a read error may be involved. The chain links TRBV7-2 to TRBJ2-1; 9 nucleotides match TRBD2. The CDR3 has 19 amino acids. CDR1 SGHTA and CDR2 FQGNSA come from the germline V gene. The CDR3 coding sequence is TGTGCCAGCAGCCTAGCCTATTTAGGCGGGAGGGGTTCCTACAATGAGCAGTTCTTC. This sequence encodes CASSLAYLGGRGSYNEQFF.

This clonotype showed up many times. This chain joins TRBV28 and TRBJ1-1, with 10 bases identical to TRBD1. Germline assignment: CDR1 MDHEN and CDR2 SYDVKM. CDR3 length equals 16 residues. J lost 2 bases, V lost 6 bases, and 9 bases had no gene match. The CDR3 sequence is CASRSPGQGTNTEAFF. In nucleotides, the CDR3 is TGTGCCAGCAGATCCCCGGGACAGGGGACAAACACTGAAGCTTTCTTT.